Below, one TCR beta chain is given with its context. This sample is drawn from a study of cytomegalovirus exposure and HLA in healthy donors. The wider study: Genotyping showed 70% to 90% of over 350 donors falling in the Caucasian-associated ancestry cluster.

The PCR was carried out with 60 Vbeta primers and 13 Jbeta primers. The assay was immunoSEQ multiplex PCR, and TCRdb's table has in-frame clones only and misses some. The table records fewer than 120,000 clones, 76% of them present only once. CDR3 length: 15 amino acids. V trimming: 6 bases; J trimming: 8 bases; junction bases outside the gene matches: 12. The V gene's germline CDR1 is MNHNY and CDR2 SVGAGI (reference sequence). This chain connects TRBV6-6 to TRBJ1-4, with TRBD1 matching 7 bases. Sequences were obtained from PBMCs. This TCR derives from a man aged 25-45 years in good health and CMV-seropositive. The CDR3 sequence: CASSGTASIGEKLFF. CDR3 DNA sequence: TGTGCCAGCAGCGGGACAGCAAGTATCGGGGAAAAACTGTTTTTT.